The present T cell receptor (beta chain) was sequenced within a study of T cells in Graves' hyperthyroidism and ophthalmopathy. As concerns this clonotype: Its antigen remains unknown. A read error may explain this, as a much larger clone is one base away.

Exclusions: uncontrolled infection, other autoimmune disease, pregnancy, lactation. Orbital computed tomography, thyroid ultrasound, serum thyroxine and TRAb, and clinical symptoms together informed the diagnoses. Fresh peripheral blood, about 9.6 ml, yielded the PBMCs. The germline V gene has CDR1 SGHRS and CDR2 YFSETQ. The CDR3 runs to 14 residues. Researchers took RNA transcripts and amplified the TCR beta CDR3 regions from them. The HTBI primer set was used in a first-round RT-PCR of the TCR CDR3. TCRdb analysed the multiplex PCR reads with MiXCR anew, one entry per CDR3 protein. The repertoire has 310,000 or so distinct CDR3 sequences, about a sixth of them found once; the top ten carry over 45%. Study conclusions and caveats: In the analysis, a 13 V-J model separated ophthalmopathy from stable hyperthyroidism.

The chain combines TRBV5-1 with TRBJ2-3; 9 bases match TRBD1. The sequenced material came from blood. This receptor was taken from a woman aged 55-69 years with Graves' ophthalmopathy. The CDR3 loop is CVSSWTGVGDTQYF. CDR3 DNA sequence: TGCGTCAGCAGCTGGACAGGGGTGGGAGATACGCAGTATTTT.